These 20 T cell receptor beta chains came from one sample sequenced in a study of blood T cell repertoires in COVID-19. Profiled with immunoSEQ multiplex PCR; TCRdb holds only in-frame clones, not every one. The sample has tens of thousands of clones; 70% to 90% are singletons. The sequencing sample was made of peripheral blood. Receptors were obtained from a woman between 50 and 59 years old with COVID-19, enrolled during active disease.

This clone was found once. The chain recombines TRBV19 with TRBJ2-1, with 11 bases that match TRBD2. Germline CDR1 is LNHDA and CDR2 is SQIVND (reference sequence). CDR3 size: 16 residues. V lost 5 bases, J lost 4 bases, and 7 bases stayed unmatched. The CDR3 nucleotides read TGTGCCAGTAGTGTCCTAGCGGGAGGAAGATACAATGAGCAGTTCTTC. It codes for CASSVLAGGRYNEQFF.

The V and J genes are TRBV7-2 and TRBJ2-1; 13 bases agree with TRBD2. The germline gives CDR1 SGHTA, CDR2 FQGNSA. The V and J ends lost 5 bases and 7 bases, in that order; junction bases with no gene match: 11. This CDR3 has 17 amino acids. The DNA of the CDR3 is TGTGCCAGCAGCCCTTACCCACTAGCGGGAGGGCCGAATGAGCAGTTCTTC. It codes for CASSPYPLAGGPNEQFF.

The chain combines TRBV19 with TRBJ2-2; 7 bases are a match to TRBD2. Germline V gene data show CDR1 as LNHDA and CDR2 as SQIVND (reference sequence). The CDR3 extends over 12 amino acids. The ends lost 11 bases at V and 10 bases at J; junction bases unmatched: 10. The CDR3 here is CAVLKRGEELFF. The CDR3 DNA sequence: TGTGCCGTACTTAAGCGGGGCGAGGAGCTGTTTTTT.

The chain is built from TRBV7-2 and TRBJ2-2; TRBD1 matches 7 bases. The CDR3 runs to 15 residues. CDR1 is SGHTA, CDR2 FQGNSA, per germline. After removal of 5 bases from V and 0 bases from J, the junction contained 3 bases not matched to a gene. DNA of the CDR3: TGTGCCAGCAGCGATGGGACAGCGAACACCGGGGAGCTGTTTTTT. This codes for CASSDGTANTGELFF.

The gene calls are TRBV27 and TRBJ2-3; D is unresolved. V lost 0 bases, J lost 0 bases, and 4 bases lay in between. This CDR3 has 14 residues. Germline CDR1 and CDR2: MNHEY and SMNVEV (reference sequence). The CDR3 loop is CASSLSSSTDTQYF. The CDR3 region has the DNA TGTGCCAGCAGTTTATCGTCGAGCACAGATACGCAGTATTTT.

This clone appeared once. This chain connects TRBV28 to TRBJ2-7, with D perhaps matching TRBD2 (6 bases). Germline V gene sequence: CDR1 MDHEN, CDR2 SYDVKM. This CDR3 has 12 amino acids. Trimming left V 6 bases short and J 8 bases short, with 14 bases between. The CDR3 DNA reads as TGTGCCAGCAGCAAACTTCGGGGGAAGCAGTACTTC. It yields the protein CASSKLRGKQYF.

The DNA for the CDR3 is TGTGCCATCTCCGGGACAGGGAAGGAAAAACTGTTTTTT. Its protein product is CAISGTGKEKLFF. The rearrangement joins TRBV2 to TRBJ1-4; 9 bases are a match to TRBD1. CDR1 SNHLY and CDR2 FYNNEI come from the germline V gene. The V gene end was trimmed by 10 bases and the J gene end by 8 bases; junction bases not matched to a gene: 8. There are 13 residues in the CDR3.

The chain employs TRBV10-3 and TRBJ1-2; 7 bases align to TRBD1. Trimming at V came to 6 bases and at J to 2 bases, leaving 6 bases not matched to a gene. The CDR3 runs to 14 residues. Germline V CDR1 and CDR2: ENHRY, SYGVKD. The CDR3 bases are TGTGCCATCAGGGCGACAGGGCGCAACTATGGCTACACCTTC. It codes for CAIRATGRNYGYTF.

This chain joins TRBV7-2 and TRBJ1-1; no clear D. This CDR3 comprises 17 residues. Germline V CDR1 and CDR2: SGHTA, FQGNSA. The V end was cut by 5 bases, the J end by 5 bases, with 24 bases between. CDR3 in amino acids: CASSSLGFGRRKTEAFF. The CDR3 coding sequence is TGTGCCAGCAGCAGTCTTGGGTTTGGGCGGAGGAAGACTGAAGCTTTCTTT. The variable domain in full, completed from reference TRBV7-2 and TRBJ1-1, reads GAGVSQSPSNKVTEKGKDVELRCDPISGHTALYWYRQSLGQGLEFLIYFQGNSAPDKSGLPSDRFSAERTGGSVSTLTIQRTQQEDSAVYLCASSSLGFGRRKTEAFFGQGTRLTVV.

The genes are TRBV24-1 and TRBJ2-2; D perhaps matches TRBD2 (5 bases). The germline V gene has CDR1 KGHDR and CDR2 SFDVKD. CDR3 length: 14 residues. V gave up 4 bases and J gave up 0 bases, with 5 bases separating them. Written as DNA, the CDR3 is TGTGCCACCAGTGAGCGGGCGAACACCGGGGAGCTGTTTTTT. This encodes CATSERANTGELFF.

The genes are TRBV9 and TRBJ1-3; TRBD1 is a possible D gene (6 bases). Trimming shortened V by 6 bases and J by 0 bases, and 13 bases separated the two germline ends. CDR1 is SGDLS, CDR2 YYNGEE, per germline. This CDR3 contains 15 residues. Here the CDR3 reads CASTQGGVSGNTIYF. The CDR3 DNA reads as TGTGCCAGCACACAGGGAGGGGTCTCTGGAAACACCATATATTTT.

In its sample, this clone was seen once. The CDR3 reads CASSIAGLDEGYTF. CDR3 nucleotide sequence: TGTGCCAGCAGCATCGCAGGGTTAGATGAAGGCTACACCTTC. The chain has TRBV11-2 and TRBJ1-2; tentatively, D is TRBD1 (5 bases). This CDR3 is 14 amino acids long. Per the germline V gene, CDR1 is SGHAT and CDR2 is FQNNGV. Trimming pared 5 bases from V and 8 bases from J, leaving 18 bases between.

The gene calls are TRBV4-3 and TRBJ2-5, with 7 bases matching TRBD1. This CDR3 region has 15 residues. V lost 2 bases and J lost 5; bases outside the gene matches: 8. Germline V CDR1 and CDR2: LGHNA, YSLEER. The DNA for the CDR3 is TGCGCCAGCAGCCAAAATCCAGGGGGAGCGGAGACCCAGTACTTC. It yields the protein CASSQNPGGAETQYF.

The chain recombines TRBV2 with TRBJ2-7; TRBD1 matches at 7 bases. Germline CDR1 and CDR2: SNHLY and FYNNEI. The CDR3 is 14 amino acids. The V segment lost 5 bases and the J segment 2 bases; nucleotides outside the gene matches: 6. The CDR3: CASSPGQLTYEQYF. CDR3 sequence (DNA): TGTGCCAGCAGTCCGGGACAGTTGACCTACGAGCAGTACTTC.

This chain connects TRBV3-1 (or the pseudogene TRBV3-2) to TRBJ1-2, with D possibly being TRBD1 (6 bases). The CDR3 extends over 15 amino acids. Trimming cost V 0 bases and J 4 bases, with 12 bases left between them. CDR1 and CDR2 (germline): LGHDT, YNNKEL (reference sequence). The CDR3, as DNA: TGTGCCAGCAGCCAAGATGGGGGCTCAGCCTATGGCTACACCTTC. Its protein is CASSQDGGSAYGYTF.

J is TRBJ2-1 and V is TRBV29-1; 7 positions agree with TRBD1. CDR3 size: 13 residues. Germline V gene lookup returns CDR1 SQVTM and CDR2 ANQGSEA. Trimming cost V 4 bases and J 4 bases; bases outside gene matches: 4. CDR3 sequence reads: CSVGGGLYNEQFF. The CDR3 bases are TGCAGCGTTGGAGGGGGCTTATACAATGAGCAGTTCTTC.

This clone was seen more than once but under ten times. The rearrangement uses TRBV3-1 (or the pseudogene TRBV3-2) and TRBJ2-2; unclear D gene. Trimming cost V 0 bases and J 7 bases, with 12 bases left between them. The CDR3 extends over 15 amino acids. Germline CDR1 LGHDT, CDR2 YNNKEL (reference sequence). The CDR3 protein is CASSQDSRLLGELFF. CDR3 bases: TGTGCCAGCAGCCAAGATTCGCGGCTCCTCGGGGAGCTGTTTTTT.

The rearrangement uses TRBV10-3 and TRBJ2-7, with TRBD1 as a possible D gene (6 bases). Trimming stripped 5 bases from V and 0 bases from J, with 14 bases between. The CDR3 extends over 15 amino acids. Germline lookup yields CDR1 ENHRY and CDR2 SYGVKD. This chain's CDR3 is CAISNNRDGSYEQYF. The DNA of the CDR3 is TGTGCCATCAGTAATAACAGGGACGGCTCCTACGAGCAGTACTTC.

The chain carries TRBV29-1 and TRBJ2-7, with D maybe TRBD2 (7 bases). Germline assignment: CDR1 SQVTM and CDR2 ANQGSEA. V lost 7 bases and J lost 6, with 25 bases in between. The CDR3 is made up of 15 amino acids. The CDR3 region has the DNA TGCAGCGCGAGCGGGGTACAGGGTTGGGCGGGCGAGCAGTACTTC. Encoded protein: CSASGVQGWAGEQYF.

The chain combines TRBV24-1 with TRBJ2-1; 7 nucleotides align to TRBD1. Germline CDR1 reads KGHDR; CDR2 reads SFDVKD. Unmatched junction bases numbered 6, after V lost 8 bases and J lost 0 bases. This CDR3 is 15 amino acids long. Here the CDR3 DNA reads TGTGCCACCACCCACAGGGGCAGCTCCTACAATGAGCAGTTCTTC. Translated, it gives CATTHRGSSYNEQFF.